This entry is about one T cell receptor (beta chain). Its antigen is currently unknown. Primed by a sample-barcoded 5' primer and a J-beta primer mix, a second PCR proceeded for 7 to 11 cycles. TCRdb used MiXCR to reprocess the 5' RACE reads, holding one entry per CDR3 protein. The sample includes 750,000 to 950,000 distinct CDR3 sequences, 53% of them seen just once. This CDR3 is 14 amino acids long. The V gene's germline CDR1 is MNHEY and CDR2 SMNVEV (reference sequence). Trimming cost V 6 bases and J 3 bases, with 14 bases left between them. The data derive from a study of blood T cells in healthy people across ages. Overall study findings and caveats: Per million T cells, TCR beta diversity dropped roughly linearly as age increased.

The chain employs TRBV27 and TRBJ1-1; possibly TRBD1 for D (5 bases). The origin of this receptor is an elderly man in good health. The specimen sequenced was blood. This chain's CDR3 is CASSQSGPDTEAFF. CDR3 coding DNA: TGTGCCAGCAGCCAGTCGGGGCCTGACACTGAAGCTTTCTTT.